This TCR beta chain was sequenced during a study of cytomegalovirus exposure and HLA in healthy donors. Study-level findings and limits: An analysis done earlier found most TCR beta V segments productive about 87% or about 30% of the time.

With regard to this clone: Its antigen is not known.

The length of the CDR3 is 13 residues. Germline V lookup: CDR1 MNHNS, CDR2 SASEGT. V was shortened by 6 bases and J by 0 bases, with 9 bases between the two germline ends. Researchers ran the PCR with 60 Vbeta and 13 Jbeta primers. The table came from immunoSEQ multiplex PCR; TCRdb's copy has only in-frame clones and leaves some out. This table lists 200,000 to 250,000 clones. The sequencing sample was made of PBMCs. The chain has TRBV6-1 and TRBJ2-7; perhaps TRBD2 as D (6 bases). The sequence was obtained from a girl aged 2-10 years in good health and CMV-seropositive. The chain's CDR3 is CASRDYSSYEQYF. The CDR3, as DNA: TGTGCCAGCAGGGACTACAGCTCCTACGAGCAGTACTTC.